This T cell receptor beta chain was captured in a study of CD8 T cells in Susac syndrome. V was pared by 2 bases and J by 2 bases, with 9 bases between. The CDR3 runs to 14 residues. The germline gives CDR1 MNHEY, CDR2 SVGAGI. CD8+ and CD4+ T cells taken from blood had their TCR beta sequenced. Purification of the CD8+ and CD4+ T cells relied on negative isolation, and TEMRA cells underwent FACS enrichment. Only one count was recorded for this clonotype. The authors reverse transcribed roughly 0.5 to 1 ug RNA with random hexamers. It was immunoSEQ multiplex PCR that amplified TCR beta CDR3 across 54 Vbeta and 13 Jbeta. Using its own MiXCR run on the immunoSEQ multiplex PCR reads, TCRdb lists one record per CDR3 protein. The sample holds roughly 120,000 distinct CDR3 sequences, 90% to 95% seen once.

This sequence originates from a human donor with multiple sclerosis. This chain links TRBV6-5 with TRBJ1-2; D is unresolved. The sequenced sample was CD4+ T cells from PBMCs. DNA for the CDR3: TGTGCCAGCAGTTACGCCCGAGGGAACTATGGCTACACCTTC. Translating it yields CASSYARGNYGYTF.